The 29 T cell receptor beta chains listed next were all sequenced from one sample in a study of shared clonotypes between healthy human individuals (dated by TCRdb to 2018 to 2021). To prepare the library, the immunoSEQ multiplex PCR assay was applied. TCRdb carries this immuneACCESS record with in-frame sequences only. Its versions omit some clonotypes, under half of them owing to an unresolved V gene in the studies checked, with the rest unexplained. The sample table records over 850,000 clones; approximately 80% of these occur just once. 0.5% to 0.6% of the sample goes to the ten largest clones. What was sequenced was memory CD4+ T cells from PBMCs. The sample's cell subset or site label, decoded: CD45RA-negative fraction. These receptors were obtained from a man aged 18 to 35 in good health. Some clones in this sample may be carry-over from other donors' samples.

The V call is TRBV11-2, the J call TRBJ1-2, with TRBD1 as a possible D gene (6 bases). Germline-derived CDR1 and CDR2 are SGHAT and FQNNGV. Trimming removed 4 bases at V and 7 bases at J, with 16 bases between. This CDR3 has 14 amino acids. The chain's CDR3 is CASSSELRGFGYTF. The CDR3 region has the DNA TGTGCCAGCAGCTCCGAACTCAGGGGTTTTGGCTACACCTTC.

The chain is built from TRBV6-1 and TRBJ1-2, with D perhaps TRBD1 (6 bases). The germline V gene encodes CDR1 MNHNS and CDR2 SASEGT. V gave up 3 bases and J gave up 1 base, with 9 bases separating them. The CDR3 runs 14 residues. CDR3 in DNA: TGTGCCAGCAGTGATGGGGGCAATAACTATGGCTACACCTTC. This sequence encodes CASSDGGNNYGYTF.

For this clone: The same CDR3 is also encoded by other DNA sequences in this sample. This sequence joins TRBV5-6 and TRBJ2-5, with TRBD2 identical over 7 bases. Trimming removed 0 bases from V and 5 bases from J; junction bases left unmatched: 7. The CDR3 loop spans 15 amino acids. Germline-derived CDR1 and CDR2 are SGHDT and YYEEEE. The CDR3 loop reads CASSLVASGRETQYF. For the CDR3, the DNA is TGTGCCAGCAGCTTGGTAGCTAGCGGCCGGGAGACCCAGTACTTC.

The chain employs TRBV2 and TRBJ1-5, with D uncertain. The CDR3 totals 13 residues. Germline V gives CDR1 SNHLY, CDR2 FYNNEI. V dropped 3 bases and J dropped 7 bases, with 10 bases sitting between them. The CDR3 region is CASSDNVGQPQHF. Here the CDR3 DNA reads TGTGCCAGCAGTGACAACGTAGGGCAGCCCCAGCATTTT.

Note on this clone: This specimen includes other DNA sequences encoding the same CDR3. J is TRBJ1-5 and V is TRBV28, with D unresolved. V lost 4 bases and J lost 7, with 5 bases in between. The CDR3 contains 11 residues. Germline V gene lookup returns CDR1 MDHEN and CDR2 SYDVKM. The CDR3 DNA sequence: TGTGCCAGCAGTTCCGAGCAGCCCCAGCATTTT. As protein: CASSSEQPQHF.

This clone has just one count. V gene TRBV11-1 combines with J gene TRBJ1-4; D call uncertain. Germline assignment: CDR1 SGHAT and CDR2 FQDESV (reference sequence). The CDR3 totals 14 residues. The V and J ends lost 1 base and 8 bases respectively, with 11 bases between them. CDR3 region: CASSLGPRAEKLFF. CDR3 in DNA: TGTGCCAGCAGCTTAGGGCCCCGCGCAGAAAAACTGTTTTTT.

The chain joins TRBV18 to TRBJ1-1; no clear D. Trimming left V 0 bases short and J 4 bases short, with 6 bases between. The CDR3 contains 13 residues. Per the germline V gene, CDR1 is KGHSH and CDR2 is LQKENI. The CDR3 DNA follows: TGTGCCAGCTCACCACCCAAGGGCACTGAAGCTTTCTTT. Its translation: CASSPPKGTEAFF.

The chain employs TRBV5-4 and TRBJ2-7, with 7 bases fitting TRBD1. CDR3 size: 15 residues. With 4 bases clipped from V and 2 bases from J, the junction kept 9 bases outside the gene matches. Germline V gives CDR1 SGHNT, CDR2 YYREEE (reference sequence). CDR3 nucleotides: TGTGCCAGCAGCGTGAGGACAGGACTCACCTACGAGCAGTACTTC. Its translation: CASSVRTGLTYEQYF.

This rearrangement joins TRBV10-1 to TRBJ2-7; 7 bases line up with TRBD1. V was clipped by 3 bases and J by 6 bases; unmatched bases: 5. Germline V gives CDR1 WNHNN, CDR2 SYGVQD (reference sequence). This CDR3 is built from 13 residues. CDR3 nucleotide sequence: TGCGCCAGCAGTGAAGGACAGGCGGGCGAGCAGTACTTC. Residues: CASSEGQAGEQYF.

The genes are TRBV28 and TRBJ1-4, with 7 bases aligning to TRBD1. This CDR3 contains 15 residues. After removal of 2 bases from V and 5 bases from J, the junction contained 5 bases not matched to a gene. Germline-derived CDR1 and CDR2 are MDHEN and SYDVKM. The CDR3 DNA reads TGTGCCAGCAGTTTAGCCAACAGGGGAAATGAAAAACTGTTTTTT. Its protein product is CASSLANRGNEKLFF.

This sequence joins TRBV7-3 and TRBJ1-3; D is unresolved. The CDR3 contains 15 residues. Trimming took off 6 bases at V and 0 bases at J, with 12 bases between the two ends. Germline CDR1 SGHTA, CDR2 FQGTGA. The chain's CDR3 is CASRSEHRSGNTIYF. CDR3 sequence (DNA): TGTGCCAGCAGATCGGAACATCGCTCTGGAAACACCATATATTTT.

This clone was seen once. Distinct nucleotide sequences in the sample also encode this CDR3. J is TRBJ2-1 and V is TRBV5-1; unclear D gene. Germline V gene sequence: CDR1 SGHRS, CDR2 YFSETQ. V was cut by 0 bases and J by 3 bases, with 7 bases left in between. This CDR3 spans 14 amino acids. This CDR3 is CASSLEASYNEQFF. As DNA, the CDR3 is TGCGCCAGCAGCTTGGAGGCCAGCTACAATGAGCAGTTCTTC.

V gene TRBV29-1 combines with J gene TRBJ2-5, with TRBD1 as a possible D gene (6 bases). Germline V gene lookup returns CDR1 SQVTM and CDR2 ANQGSEA. Trimming took off 6 bases at V and 1 base at J, with 15 bases between the two ends. This CDR3 has 14 amino acids. The CDR3 sequence is CSVMIGGSQETQYF. DNA for the CDR3: TGCAGCGTGATGATAGGGGGTTCCCAAGAGACCCAGTACTTC.

This CDR3 is CASSLLGAGNTIYF. The CDR3 DNA reads TGTGCCAGCAGCTTACTGGGGGCCGGAAACACCATATATTTT. The chain joins TRBV13 to TRBJ1-3; D possibly corresponds to TRBD1 (6 bases). The length of the CDR3 is 14 residues. Deletions cut 2 bases from V and 4 bases from J, with 9 bases between. Germline CDR1 and CDR2: PRHDT and FYEKMQ (reference sequence).

This clone has a handful of counts. The rearrangement uses TRBV7-2 and TRBJ2-2; D ambiguous. This CDR3 has 17 amino acids. In germline, CDR1 is SGHTA, CDR2 FQGNSA. V shed 1 base and J shed 5 bases, with 17 bases lying between them. CDR3 protein: CASSLGPPASGTGELFF. The DNA for the CDR3 is TGTGCCAGCAGCTTAGGGCCGCCGGCTAGTGGGACCGGGGAGCTGTTTTTT.

The chain uses TRBV6-6 and TRBJ1-1; D possibly corresponds to TRBD1 (6 bases). The CDR3 sequence is 14 residues long. The V end was cut by 6 bases, the J end by 1 base, with 12 bases between. Looked up from germline, CDR1 is MNHNY and CDR2 is SVGAGI (reference sequence). The chain's CDR3 is CASSPDRTNTEAFF. CDR3 nucleotides: TGTGCCAGCAGCCCAGACAGGACGAACACTGAAGCTTTCTTT.

This clone was observed a few times. The chain is built from TRBV7-3 and TRBJ2-1, with 7 bases fitting TRBD2. Germline V gene lookup returns CDR1 SGHTA and CDR2 FQGTGA. CDR3 length: 14 amino acids. V shed 4 bases and J 9 bases; nucleotides not matched to a gene: 9. The CDR3: CASSSERGTGEQFF. The CDR3 DNA follows: TGTGCCAGCAGCTCAGAGCGGGGTACGGGTGAGCAGTTCTTC.

The chain combines TRBV7-9 with TRBJ2-7, with 9 bases matching TRBD1. V dropped 5 bases and J dropped 3; count of bases not matched to a gene: 11. Germline CDR1 is SEHNR and CDR2 is FQNEAQ (reference sequence). The CDR3 runs 16 residues. CDR3 loop: CASSGLQGADFYEQYF. For the CDR3, the DNA is TGTGCCAGCAGCGGATTACAGGGGGCGGATTTCTACGAGCAGTACTTC.

The chain uses TRBV9 and TRBJ2-1; TRBD2 might be the D (6 bases). Germline CDR1 and CDR2: SGDLS and YYNGEE. The CDR3 is made up of 14 amino acids. V lost 3 bases, J lost 9 bases, and 16 bases lay in between. DNA of the CDR3: TGTGCCAGCAGCGCGAGCGGGTGGTTCGGTGAGCAGTTCTTC. Its translation is CASSASGWFGEQFF.

V is TRBV27 and J is TRBJ1-1, with a weak D call TRBD1 (6 bases). Trimming stripped 5 bases from V and 1 base from J, with 11 bases between. The CDR3 extends over 14 amino acids. The germline V gene has CDR1 MNHEY and CDR2 SMNVEV (reference sequence). The CDR3 DNA is TGTGCCAGCAGTCGCCGACAGGCGAACACTGAAGCTTTCTTT. Amino acids: CASSRRQANTEAFF.

The genes are TRBV5-1 and TRBJ2-5, with D perhaps matching TRBD1 (7 bases). Trimming stripped 2 bases from V and 1 base from J, with 12 bases between. Germline V gene lookup returns CDR1 SGHRS and CDR2 YFSETQ. The CDR3 consists of 15 residues. In DNA, the CDR3 is TGCGCCAGCAGCTTTGGGGGGACAGCCCAAGAGACCCAGTACTTC. Amino acids: CASSFGGTAQETQYF. The variable domain in full, completed from reference TRBV5-1 and TRBJ2-5, reads KAGVTQTPRYLIKTRGQQVTLSCSPISGHRSVSWYQQTPGQGLQFLFEYFSETQRNKGNFPGRFSGRQFSNSRSEMNVSTLELGDSALYLCASSFGGTAQETQYFGPGTRLLVL.

This chain links TRBV9 with TRBJ2-1; 9 bases agree with TRBD1. This CDR3 is built from 15 residues. Trimming removed 0 bases from V and 7 bases from J; junction bases left unmatched: 5. Germline V gives CDR1 SGDLS, CDR2 YYNGEE. The CDR3 is CASSVDDRGRNEQFF. The CDR3 nucleotides are TGTGCCAGCAGCGTAGACGACAGGGGGAGGAATGAGCAGTTCTTC.

The chain recombines TRBV2 with TRBJ1-4, with 7 bases aligning to TRBD1. Germline values: CDR1 SNHLY, CDR2 FYNNEI. The CDR3 has 13 residues. V trimming: 7 bases; J trimming: 10 bases; junction bases outside the gene matches: 9. CDR3 region: CASTLENRGKLFF. DNA for the CDR3: TGTGCCAGCACACTGGAAAACAGGGGAAAACTGTTTTTT.

The table lists this clone with a few counts. The chain employs TRBV7-9 and TRBJ1-1, with 8 positions matching TRBD1. This CDR3 contains 14 residues. After removal of 3 bases from V and 4 bases from J, the junction contained 4 bases not matched to a gene. In germline, CDR1 is SEHNR, CDR2 FQNEAQ (reference sequence). The CDR3 is CASSLGDRITEAFF. The CDR3 nucleotides are TGTGCCAGCAGCTTGGGGGACAGGATCACTGAAGCTTTCTTT.

The chain links TRBV30 to TRBJ2-5; D may be TRBD1 (6 bases). The closer fit of TRBJ2-7 to the DNA end suggests the J call may be wrong. Germline V gene lookup returns CDR1 GTSNPN and CDR2 SVGIG (reference sequence). The CDR3 runs 14 residues. Here the CDR3 reads CAWSVLRGSYEQYF. Here the CDR3 DNA reads TGTGCCTGGAGTGTACTCAGGGGCTCCTACGAGCAGTACTTC.

The chain links TRBV29-1 to TRBJ2-7; 12 nucleotides align to TRBD1. The CDR3 is made up of 14 amino acids. V was clipped by 7 bases and J by 5 bases; unmatched bases: 9. CDR1 is SQVTM, CDR2 ANQGSEA, per germline. The CDR3 DNA reads as TGCAGCGCCTTAGGGGGACAGGGGGCGGACGAGCAGTACTTC. This sequence encodes CSALGGQGADEQYF.

This sequence joins TRBV27 and TRBJ2-7, with 14 bases identical to TRBD2. The CDR3 has 19 residues. The ends lost 3 bases at V and 5 bases at J; junction bases unmatched: 15. Germline CDR1 reads MNHEY; CDR2 reads SMNVEV (reference sequence). The CDR3 DNA follows: TGTGCCAGCAGTTTGAGGGGGGGGACTAGCGGGAGTTTCGGCCACGAGCAGTACTTC. As protein: CASSLRGGTSGSFGHEQYF.

In this sample, this clone turned up a few times. The V gene is TRBV7-9, the J gene TRBJ2-2, with 8 bases matching TRBD2. This CDR3 is built from 14 residues. V was pared by 5 bases and J by 6 bases, with 5 bases of the junction left unmatched. Germline V gene sequence: CDR1 SEHNR, CDR2 FQNEAQ (reference sequence). The CDR3 DNA reads as TGTGCCAGCAGCCGGGGACTAGGCGCCGGGGAGCTGTTTTTT. This encodes CASSRGLGAGELFF.

About this clone itself: A single base separates this from a much larger clone, so it may be a read error. The chain recombines TRBV7-8 with TRBJ1-1; D remains ambiguous. The ends were cut back, 3 bases at V and 1 base at J, with 6 bases in the middle. Per germline, CDR1 SGHVS and CDR2 FQNEAQ. CDR3 size: 13 residues. The DNA for the CDR3 is TGTGCCAGCAGCTTGCAACAGAACACTGAAGCTTTCTTT. This translates into CASSLQQNTEAFF.